These T cell receptor beta chains were read from a single sample in a study of vaccination effects on CD4 cells after COVID-19. Their recognized antigens are unknown. TCRdb keeps only in-frame clones here, not all; method: immunoSEQ multiplex PCR. Seen here are some 31,000 clones, approximately 72% observed once, and the top ten hold about 7.1%. This specimen consisted of CD4+ T cells from PBMCs cultured without peptide, obtained after COVID-19 vaccination. These receptors came from a human donor who had a prior SARS-CoV-2 infection. Each CDR3 is given with its conserved first and last residue. The D gene is left open where the match is weak. Clone size appears in some rows only: once, few, many, or a class for an expanded clone.

d_call,clone_size,j_call,v_call,cdr3_aa,cdr3_nt
TRBD2,.,TRBJ2-3,TRBV9,CASSVPVRSSGASDTQYF,TGTGCCAGCAGCGTACCGGTACGGTCTAGCGGGGCATCTGATACGCAGTATTTT
.,.,TRBJ1-1,TRBV7-8,CASSTSGRQMNTEAFF,TGTGCCAGCAGTACCTCAGGACGGCAGATGAACACTGAAGCTTTCTTT
.,.,TRBJ2-3,TRBV30,CAWSVSRLGAGRDTQYF,TGTGCCTGGAGTGTGTCAAGGCTTGGCGCGGGACGGGATACGCAGTATTTT
TRBD1,few,TRBJ1-2,TRBV10-3,CAISNYRGEGYGYTF,TGTGCCATCAGCAACTACAGGGGGGAAGGCTATGGCTACACCTTC
.,once,TRBJ1-2,TRBV6-5,CASRKPGRNYGYTF,TGTGCCAGCAGAAAACCGGGACGGAACTATGGCTACACCTTC
TRBD2,.,TRBJ2-1,TRBV15,CATSRDGLATNEQFF,TGTGCCACCAGCAGAGACGGACTAGCGACGAACGAGCAGTTCTTC
.,.,TRBJ2-7,TRBV2,CASADNEQYF,TGTGCCAGCGCAGACAACGAGCAGTACTTC
.,.,TRBJ1-1,TRBV7-9,CASSLEGNTEAFF,TGTGCCAGCAGCTTAGAGGGGAACACTGAAGCTTTCTTT
TRBD1,.,TRBJ2-2,TRBV5-1,CASGRTGTGVPGELFF,TGCGCCAGCGGAAGGACCGGGACAGGGGTCCCCGGGGAGCTGTTTTTT
.,.,TRBJ2-3,TRBV18,CASSPPGRGDTQYF,TGTGCCAGCTCACCGCCGGGACGGGGGGATACGCAGTATTTT
TRBD2,few,TRBJ2-3,TRBV5-1,CASRPRGGDTQYF,TGCGCCAGCAGACCGCGGGGGGGTGATACGCAGTATTTT
.,.,TRBJ1-5,TRBV14,CASSQLGDGPQHF,TGTGCCAGCAGCCAATTGGGGGATGGGCCCCAGCATTTT
.,.,TRBJ2-7,TRBV5-4,CASSYRDSYEQYF,TGTGCCAGCAGCTACAGGGATTCCTACGAGCAGTACTTC
.,.,TRBJ2-2,TRBV5-1,CASSPGAGDTGELFF,TGCGCCAGCAGCCCAGGGGCAGGGGACACCGGGGAGCTGTTTTTT
.,.,TRBJ2-3,TRBV15,CATSRDQYTGRSTDTQYF,TGTGCCACCAGCAGAGATCAATATACAGGGAGAAGCACAGATACGCAGTATTTT
.,.,TRBJ2-3,TRBV5-4,CASSLATGADTQYF,TGTGCCAGCAGCTTGGCCACGGGCGCAGATACGCAGTATTTT
TRBD2,.,TRBJ2-1,TRBV3-1/TRBV3-2,CASSQREGSEQFF,TGTGCCAGCAGCCAAAGGGAGGGTAGTGAGCAGTTCTTC
TRBD2,.,TRBJ2-2,TRBV6-1,CASSDGLAGGTGELFF,TGTGCCAGCAGTGACGGACTAGCGGGGGGCACCGGGGAGCTGTTTTTT
TRBD1,.,TRBJ2-7,TRBV9,CASSVTGDPGSEQYF,TGTGCCAGCAGCGTGACAGGGGATCCCGGGAGCGAGCAGTACTTC
.,.,TRBJ2-5,TRBV5-5,CASSLGAGRETQYF,TGTGCCAGCAGCCTTGGCGCAGGGAGAGAGACCCAGTACTTC
TRBD2,.,TRBJ2-5,TRBV5-1,CASSSGLAGVGETQYF,TGCGCCAGCAGCTCGGGACTAGCGGGAGTTGGGGAGACCCAGTACTTC
.,.,TRBJ2-1,TRBV19,CASSTRNRGRGQFF,TGTGCCAGTAGTACCAGGAATAGGGGTAGGGGGCAGTTCTTC
.,.,TRBJ2-1,TRBV7-3,CASSWGPSAYNEQFF,TGTGCCAGCAGCTGGGGGCCATCAGCATACAATGAGCAGTTCTTC
.,.,TRBJ1-2,TRBV4-1,CASSQDTPRVGYGYTF,TGCGCCAGCAGCCAAGATACCCCCAGAGTAGGTTATGGCTACACCTTC
TRBD2,.,TRBJ2-3,TRBV4-2,CASSQASGGAGADTQYF,TGTGCCAGCAGCCAAGCTAGCGGGGGGGCCGGAGCAGATACGCAGTATTTT
TRBD2,.,TRBJ2-5,TRBV2,CASSEASGDETQYF,TGTGCCAGCAGTGAAGCTAGCGGGGACGAGACCCAGTACTTC
TRBD2,.,TRBJ2-1,TRBV4-1,CASSQVAGGTYNEQFF,TGCGCCAGCAGCCAAGTAGCGGGAGGGACATACAATGAGCAGTTCTTC
TRBD1,.,TRBJ1-6,TRBV15,CATDFRDRGLSPLHF,TGTGCCACCGATTTTAGGGACAGGGGGCTATCACCCCTCCACTTT
TRBD1,.,TRBJ1-1,TRBV10-3,CAIRGTGSNTEAFF,TGTGCCATCAGGGGGACAGGGTCGAACACTGAAGCTTTCTTT
TRBD2,.,TRBJ2-2,TRBV27,CASKRGRNTGELFF,TGTGCCAGTAAGCGGGGTAGGAACACCGGGGAGCTGTTTTTT
.,.,TRBJ2-3,TRBV10-3,CAISASGTDTQYF,TGTGCCATCAGCGCTAGCGGCACAGATACGCAGTATTTT
.,once,TRBJ2-7,TRBV4-2,CASSQDADYEQYF,TGTGCCAGCAGCCAAGACGCGGACTACGAGCAGTACTTC
.,.,TRBJ1-2,TRBV27,CASSPPPRRENYGYTF,TGTGCCAGCAGTCCCCCTCCCAGACGGGAGAACTATGGCTACACCTTC
.,once,TRBJ2-2,TRBV6-6,CASKLRDSYTGELFF,TGTGCCAGCAAACTTCGGGACTCATACACCGGGGAGCTGTTTTTT
.,.,TRBJ1-4,TRBV3-1/TRBV3-2,CASSQRHRAGEKLFF,TGTGCCAGCAGCCAAAGACACAGGGCAGGTGAAAAACTGTTTTTT
TRBD1,.,TRBJ2-5,TRBV5-4,CASSRWTGKETQYF,TGTGCCAGCAGCCGTTGGACAGGGAAAGAGACCCAGTACTTC
.,few,TRBJ2-7,TRBV6-2/TRBV6-3,CASSGNRVAAYEQYF,TGTGCCAGCAGTGGAAACAGGGTTGCGGCCTACGAGCAGTACTTC
.,.,TRBJ1-3,TRBV29-1,CTGAEGNTIYF,TGCACCGGGGCAGAAGGAAACACCATATATTTT
.,.,TRBJ2-2,TRBV4-1,CASSQGGQGTGELFF,TGCGCCAGCAGCCAAGGGGGGCAGGGCACCGGGGAGCTGTTTTTT
TRBD1,.,TRBJ1-5,TRBV28,CASSLWDRESQPQHF,TGTGCCAGCAGTTTATGGGACAGGGAATCTCAGCCCCAGCATTTT
TRBD2,.,TRBJ2-7,TRBV4-1,CASSQDETSGRLQYF,TGCGCCAGCAGCCAAGACGAGACTAGCGGGAGGTTGCAGTACTTC
.,once,TRBJ1-2,TRBV6-5,CASSLTGAGYGYTF,TGTGCCAGCAGTTTAACCGGGGCGGGCTATGGCTACACCTTC
TRBD1,.,TRBJ2-3,TRBV19,CASSRGGTEADTQYF,TGTGCCAGCAGTAGGGGTGGGACAGAGGCAGATACGCAGTATTTT
.,once,TRBJ2-5,TRBV15,CATSRAVQETQYF,TGTGCCACCAGCAGAGCGGTGCAAGAGACCCAGTACTTC
.,.,TRBJ1-2,TRBV27,CASSLSRHNNYGYTF,TGTGCCAGCAGTTTATCGAGGCATAACAACTATGGCTACACCTTC
.,few,TRBJ2-2,TRBV7-3,CASSLRGGANTGELFF,TGTGCCAGCAGCTTAAGAGGGGGGGCGAACACCGGGGAGCTGTTTTTT
TRBD1,few,TRBJ1-2,TRBV4-1,CASSQDSPGQGASGYTF,TGCGCCAGCAGCCAAGATTCGCCGGGACAGGGGGCGTCTGGCTACACCTTC
TRBD2,.,TRBJ2-3,TRBV9,CASSPGGLAGAGDTQYF,TGTGCCAGCAGCCCCGGCGGACTAGCGGGAGCTGGAGATACGCAGTATTTT
TRBD1,.,TRBJ1-6,TRBV2,CASSADRGDSPLHF,TGTGCCAGCAGTGCGGACAGGGGTGATTCACCCCTCCACTTT
.,.,TRBJ2-2,TRBV7-3,CASSRYGATNTGELFF,TGTGCCAGCAGCCGATACGGGGCCACGAACACCGGGGAGCTGTTTTTT
.,.,TRBJ1-1,TRBV5-1,CASTRGGDTEAFF,TGCGCCAGCACTCGGGGGGGGGACACTGAAGCTTTCTTT
TRBD2,.,TRBJ2-1,TRBV18,CASSPGLAAYNEQFF,TGTGCCAGCTCTCCCGGACTAGCGGCCTACAATGAGCAGTTCTTC
TRBD1,.,TRBJ2-2,TRBV6-6,CASRPGTGVTGELFF,TGTGCCAGCAGACCCGGGACAGGGGTCACCGGGGAGCTGTTTTTT
.,.,TRBJ2-7,TRBV6-5,CASSYDSYEQYF,TGTGCCAGCAGTTACGATAGTTACGAGCAGTACTTC
.,few,TRBJ2-3,TRBV7-9,CASSFRLTDTQYF,TGTGCCAGCAGCTTCCGGCTCACAGATACGCAGTATTTT